The TCR beta chain under discussion was sequenced for a study of T-cell reconstitution after alpha-beta-depleted transplantation in children. Preparing the TCRbeta library involved the use of unique molecular identifiers. TCRdb processed the PCR reads anew with MiXCR; each CDR3 protein has one entry. The sample has roughly 500,000 distinct CDR3 sequences, less than 35% seen once. In this sample, this clonotype turned up a few times. The material sequenced was PBMCs from the stem cell graft donor, taken from the stem cell graft. The sequence derives from a human donor who donated a stem cell graft to a child with aplastic anemia.

The CDR3 spells CASSLGQGIDTQYF. DNA of the CDR3: TGTGCCAGCAGCTTAGGACAGGGTATAGATACGCAGTATTTT. This rearrangement joins TRBV7-6 to TRBJ2-3; TRBD1 aligns across 7 bases. Unmatched junction bases numbered 3, after V lost 1 base and J lost 5 bases. The CDR3 sequence is 14 residues long. Germline V gene data show CDR1 as SGHVS and CDR2 as FNYEAQ.